This passage covers 19 T cell receptor beta chains from one sample sequenced in a study of blood T cell repertoires in COVID-19. Sequencing was performed with immunoSEQ multiplex PCR; in TCRdb, only in-frame clones are kept and a portion is missing. The repertoire holds 80,000 to 100,000 clones, with 81% as singletons. Sequences were obtained from peripheral blood. The source of these receptors is a man in his fifties or sixties with acute or convalescent COVID-19.

The rearrangement links TRBV7-2 to TRBJ1-5; a possible D gene is TRBD1 (5 bases). The CDR3 is 15 residues long. V was cut by 1 base and J by 6 bases, with 13 bases left in between. Germline lookup yields CDR1 SGHTA and CDR2 FQGNSA. The CDR3 bases are TGTGCCAGCAGCTTAGTGGTCAGGGCGGCTCAGCCCCAGCATTTT. Its translation: CASSLVVRAAQPQHF.

The V call is TRBV4-3, the J call TRBJ2-3; 13 nucleotides line up with TRBD2. This CDR3 has 20 amino acids. From germline, CDR1 is LGHNA and CDR2 YSLEER. J lost 0 bases, V lost 0 bases, and 9 bases had no gene match. CDR3 in DNA: TGCGCCAGCAGCCAAGATCTGGCGACTAGCGGGAGGACTAGCACAGATACGCAGTATTTT. Amino acid sequence: CASSQDLATSGRTSTDTQYF.

The gene calls are TRBV19 and TRBJ2-7; TRBD2 agrees at 8 bases. After removal of 2 bases from V and 4 bases from J, the junction contained 7 bases not matched to a gene. Per germline, CDR1 LNHDA and CDR2 SQIVND (reference sequence). This CDR3 contains 15 residues. The CDR3 DNA sequence: TGTGCCAGTAGTATAACTAGCGGAGGAACTTACGAGCAGTACTTC. Translating it yields CASSITSGGTYEQYF.

The chain combines TRBV27 with TRBJ1-2; D not certain. Looked up from germline, CDR1 is MNHEY and CDR2 is SMNVEV (reference sequence). V dropped 5 bases and J dropped 0 bases, with 28 bases sitting between them. CDR3 length: 20 residues. CDR3 in amino acids: CASSQGPSLDLDAANYGYTF. CDR3 coding DNA: TGTGCCAGCAGTCAAGGACCCAGTTTGGACTTAGACGCGGCTAACTATGGCTACACCTTC.

The chain carries TRBV19 and TRBJ2-1; 9 nucleotides align to TRBD2. J gave up 6 bases and V 5 bases, and 11 bases lay outside the gene matches. This CDR3 spans 16 amino acids. Germline CDR1 is LNHDA and CDR2 is SQIVND (reference sequence). CDR3 DNA: TGTGCCAGTAGTTCCTTACTAGCGGGCTTCGTCAATGAGCAGTTCTTC. Its protein product is CASSSLLAGFVNEQFF.

This clone was seen a few times. The chain combines TRBV19 with TRBJ2-7; 10 positions match TRBD1. The length of the CDR3 is 15 residues. Germline values: CDR1 LNHDA, CDR2 SQIVND (reference sequence). The V segment lost 7 bases and the J segment 3 bases; nucleotides outside the gene matches: 9. The CDR3 DNA reads as TGTGCCAGTATGGCCACGGGACAGGGGTTCTACGAGCAGTACTTC. It is translated as CASMATGQGFYEQYF.

This chain connects TRBV19 to TRBJ2-3; D uncertain. Germline V gene data show CDR1 as LNHDA and CDR2 as SQIVND (reference sequence). This CDR3 comprises 11 residues. Trimming removed 5 bases at V and 2 bases at J, with 2 bases between. For the CDR3, the DNA is TGTGCCAGTAGTCACACAGATACGCAGTATTTT. This codes for CASSHTDTQYF.

J is TRBJ1-5 and V is TRBV19; 8 nucleotides match TRBD1. The germline CDR1 and CDR2 sequences are LNHDA and SQIVND (reference sequence). The J segment lost 4 bases and the V segment lost 4 bases, leaving 9 bases of the junction unmatched. This CDR3 has 16 residues. The CDR3 coding sequence is TGTGCCAGTAGTACCGGACAGGGACGTGGGAATCAGCCCCAGCATTTT. Protein sequence: CASSTGQGRGNQPQHF. The full variable domain, with the rest looked up from reference TRBV19 and TRBJ1-5, is DGGITQSPKYLFRKEGQNVTLSCEQNLNHDAMYWYRQDPGQGLRLIYYSQIVNDFQKGDIAEGYSVSREKKESFPLTVTSAQKNPTAFYLCASSTGQGRGNQPQHFGDGTRLSIL.

This rearrangement joins TRBV7-2 to TRBJ2-1; 8 bases match TRBD1. CDR1 is SGHTA and CDR2 is FQGNSA in the germline V gene. The CDR3 runs to 16 residues. The V and J ends lost 3 bases and 4 bases, in that order; junction bases with no gene match: 8. The CDR3 DNA sequence: TGTGCCAGCAGCTTTGGGACAGGAGAAGGGTACAATGAGCAGTTCTTC. This gives the protein CASSFGTGEGYNEQFF.

V gene TRBV19 combines with J gene TRBJ1-1; D not resolved. This CDR3 region has 14 residues. Trimming shortened V by 10 bases and J by 0 bases, and 15 bases separated the two germline ends. The germline gives CDR1 LNHDA, CDR2 SQIVND (reference sequence). Written as DNA, the CDR3 is TGTGCCACCGTTAATACAGAAATGAACACTGAAGCTTTCTTT. Its translation: CATVNTEMNTEAFF. The variable domain in full, completed from reference TRBV19 and TRBJ1-1, reads DGGITQSPKYLFRKEGQNVTLSCEQNLNHDAMYWYRQDPGQGLRLIYYSQIVNDFQKGDIAEGYSVSREKKESFPLTVTSAQKNPTAFYLCATVNTEMNTEAFFGQGTRLTVV.

V gene TRBV4-1 combines with J gene TRBJ1-4; D is perhaps TRBD1 (5 bases). V lost 0 bases, J lost 2 bases, and 10 bases lay in between. The CDR3 consists of 16 residues. Germline values: CDR1 MGHRA, CDR2 YSYEKL. The CDR3, as DNA: TGCGCCAGCAGCCAAGATCGGGGGGTCACTAATGAAAAACTGTTTTTT. This translates into CASSQDRGVTNEKLFF.

The chain is built from TRBV6-2 or TRBV6-3 and TRBJ2-7, with TRBD1 as a possible D gene (5 bases). The V gene's germline CDR1 is MNHEY and CDR2 SVGEGT. V lost 2 bases, J lost 2 bases, and 10 bases lay in between. The CDR3 sequence is 14 residues long. The CDR3 reads CASSYTRGPYEQYF. The CDR3 nucleotides are TGTGCCAGCAGTTACACAAGGGGCCCCTACGAGCAGTACTTC.

This chain links TRBV30 with TRBJ2-5; the match to TRBD2 covers 10 bases. J was trimmed by 2 bases and V by 0 bases; bases with no gene match: 3. The CDR3 is 15 residues long. Germline lookup yields CDR1 GTSNPN and CDR2 SVGIG (reference sequence). In nucleotides, the CDR3 is TGTGCCTGGAGTGTCAGCGGGGGGGGGCAAGAGACCCAGTACTTC. Translation: CAWSVSGGGQETQYF. Drawing the rest from reference TRBV30 and TRBJ2-5, the complete variable domain is SQTIHQWPATLVQPVGSPLSLECTVEGTSNPNLYWYRQAAGRGLQLLFYSVGIGQISSEVPQNLSASRPQDRQFILSSKKLLLSDSGFYLCAWSVSGGGQETQYFGPGTRLLVL.

This sequence joins TRBV19 and TRBJ1-1; D is unclear. Germline values: CDR1 LNHDA, CDR2 SQIVND (reference sequence). The CDR3 sequence is 16 residues long. Trimming took 3 bases from V and 1 from J, leaving 15 bases between them. For the CDR3, the DNA is TGTGCCAGTAGTATTCGCGCCTTGACGGGGAACACTGAAGCTTTCTTT. Protein sequence: CASSIRALTGNTEAFF.

This sequence joins TRBV6-9 and TRBJ2-1; D call uncertain. V gave up 7 bases and J gave up 0 bases, with 22 bases separating them. The CDR3 is made up of 18 amino acids. Germline V gene sequence: CDR1 MNHGY, CDR2 SVAAGI. The CDR3 here is CASKSTCPMVCSYNEQFF. CDR3 DNA: TGTGCCAGCAAGTCTACGTGCCCTATGGTTTGCTCCTACAATGAGCAGTTCTTC.

The chain combines TRBV19 with TRBJ1-1; tentatively, D is TRBD1 (6 bases). The CDR3 totals 13 residues. Germline loops: CDR1 LNHDA, CDR2 SQIVND (reference sequence). Trimming left V 9 bases short and J 0 bases short, with 11 bases between. CDR3 sequence reads: CASGGAMNTEAFF. The CDR3 bases are TGTGCCAGCGGGGGGGCCATGAACACTGAAGCTTTCTTT.

The rearrangement links TRBV5-1 to TRBJ2-2, with D maybe TRBD2 (6 bases). Germline lookup yields CDR1 SGHRS and CDR2 YFSETQ. The CDR3 has 15 amino acids. Trimming cost V 4 bases and J 4 bases, with 14 bases left between them. CDR3 protein: CASSVSGGSTGELFF. The CDR3 nucleotides read TGCGCCAGCAGCGTCAGCGGAGGGAGCACCGGGGAGCTGTTTTTT.

The chain is built from TRBV11-2 and TRBJ2-1; tentative D call: TRBD2 (5 bases). Trimming removed 4 bases from V and 1 base from J, with 11 bases in between. This CDR3 contains 15 residues. CDR1 is SGHAT and CDR2 is FQNNGV in the germline V gene. CDR3 nucleotide sequence: TGTGCCAGCAGCTCCGATGAGGGTTCCTACAATGAGCAGTTCTTC. It yields the protein CASSSDEGSYNEQFF.

About this clone itself: Distinct nucleotide sequences in the sample also encode this CDR3. The rearrangement joins TRBV6-2 or TRBV6-3 to TRBJ1-5, with 7 bases fitting TRBD1. Germline V gives CDR1 MNHEY, CDR2 SVGEGT. The trim removed 5 bases at V and 0 bases at J, leaving 16 bases unmatched. The CDR3 covers 19 residues. CDR3 amino acids: CASSQILRDRALSNQPQHF. The DNA of the CDR3 is TGTGCCAGCAGTCAGATACTCCGGGACAGAGCTCTTAGCAATCAGCCCCAGCATTTT.